The entry that follows covers one T cell receptor (beta chain) sequence. An end of the junction does not agree with germline; a read error may underlie this. This sample is part of a study of OX40 agonist ivuxolimab in advanced cancers. The data were produced by immunoSEQ multiplex PCR, yet TCRdb's version contains in-frame clones alone and is incomplete. The sample shows tens of thousands of clones, around four fifths of them seen only once. CDR1 SGHNT and CDR2 YYREEE come from the germline V gene (reference sequence). The CDR3 length is 12 residues. The V and J genes are TRBV5-4 and TRBJ1-1; no reliable D call. The sample consisted of CD4+ or CD8+ T cells sorted from blood, taken in a trial of the OX40 agonist ivuxolimab. The TCR was taken from an adult with an advanced solid tumor such as melanoma, head and neck, liver or kidney cancer. The CDR3 nucleotides read TGTGCCAGCAGCTTGGAATACACTGATGCTTTCTTT. This gives the protein CASSLEYTDAFF. Complete variable domain (other parts from reference TRBV5-4 and TRBJ1-1): ETGVTQSPTHLIKTRGQQVTLRCSSQSGHNTVSWYQQALGQGPQFIFQYYREEENGRGNFPPRFSGLQFPNYSSELNVNALELDDSALYLCASSLEYTDAFFGQGTRLTVV.